These T cell receptor beta chains were read from a single sample in a study of T-cell memory formation after mild COVID-19. TCRdb re-called the 5' RACE reads through MiXCR, storing one row per CDR3 protein. The table shows some 490,000 distinct CDR3 sequences, with 15% to 20% occurring only once. Sequenced: PBMCs or a T cell subset sorted from them (not recorded which). The receptor source for this set is an adult woman who had mild COVID-19 (a few samples of this study predate the infection). Cell type and time point are not known. Both conserved end residues are part of each CDR3. A D gene is named only where the DNA matches it firmly. Rows may omit the clone size; those that give it use once, few, many or a size class.

abundance: .; d_gene: TRBD2; j_gene: TRBJ2-7; v_gene: TRBV7-2; CDR3aa: CASSPPGLAGEEQYF; CDR3nt: TGTGCCAGCAGCCCCCCGGGACTAGCGGGGGAAGAGCAGTACTTC
abundance: .; d_gene: TRBD2; j_gene: TRBJ2-1; v_gene: TRBV7-9; CDR3aa: CASSLASVSGSRNNEQFF; CDR3nt: TGTGCCAGCAGCTTAGCTTCGGTTAGCGGGAGTCGAAACAATGAGCAGTTCTTC
abundance: .; d_gene: .; j_gene: TRBJ2-5; v_gene: TRBV20-1; CDR3aa: CSARGREQETQYF; CDR3nt: TGCAGTGCTAGGGGACGGGAACAAGAGACCCAGTACTTC
abundance: .; d_gene: TRBD1; j_gene: TRBJ2-1; v_gene: TRBV7-8; CDR3aa: CASSSVDRSVNEQFF; CDR3nt: TGTGCCAGCAGCTCGGTGGACAGGTCCGTCAATGAGCAGTTCTTC
abundance: many; d_gene: .; j_gene: TRBJ2-5; v_gene: TRBV5-4; CDR3aa: CASTPGGQGGETQYF; CDR3nt: TGTGCCAGCACCCCCGGAGGGCAGGGAGGAGAGACCCAGTACTTC
abundance: few; d_gene: .; j_gene: TRBJ2-1; v_gene: TRBV5-1; CDR3aa: CASSPPPGEQFF; CDR3nt: TGCGCCAGCAGCCCGCCGCCGGGTGAGCAGTTCTTC
abundance: .; d_gene: TRBD1; j_gene: TRBJ2-1; v_gene: TRBV24-1; CDR3aa: CASTPDRDEQFF; CDR3nt: TGTGCCTCTACCCCTGACAGGGATGAGCAGTTCTTC
abundance: .; d_gene: .; j_gene: TRBJ1-1; v_gene: TRBV7-8; CDR3aa: CASSILTGSDTEAFF; CDR3nt: TGTGCCAGCAGCATACTCACGGGAAGCGACACTGAAGCTTTCTTT
abundance: .; d_gene: .; j_gene: TRBJ1-2; v_gene: TRBV12-3/TRBV12-4; CDR3aa: CASRSLHGYTNYGYTF; CDR3nt: TGTGCCAGCAGGTCTCTTCACGGGTATACTAACTATGGCTACACCTTC
abundance: few; d_gene: .; j_gene: TRBJ1-2; v_gene: TRBV5-6; CDR3aa: CASSFPGGANYGYTF; CDR3nt: TGTGCCAGCAGCTTTCCGGGGGGCGCTAACTATGGCTACACCTTC
abundance: .; d_gene: .; j_gene: TRBJ2-2; v_gene: TRBV7-3; CDR3aa: CASSLVADRLTGELFF; CDR3nt: TGTGCCAGCAGCTTAGTTGCCGACAGGCTCACCGGGGAGCTGTTTTTT
abundance: few; d_gene: TRBD1; j_gene: TRBJ1-2; v_gene: TRBV25-1; CDR3aa: CASSEYGSTGGNYGYTF; CDR3nt: TGTGCCAGCAGTGAATATGGGTCTACAGGGGGAAACTATGGCTACACCTTC
abundance: few; d_gene: TRBD1; j_gene: TRBJ1-4; v_gene: TRBV2; CDR3aa: CASTSDRGLTTNEKLFF; CDR3nt: TGTGCCAGCACCTCGGACAGGGGCCTTACCACTAATGAAAAACTGTTTTTT
abundance: many; d_gene: .; j_gene: TRBJ2-1; v_gene: TRBV20-1; CDR3aa: CSARDPLSLEQFF; CDR3nt: TGCAGTGCTAGAGATCCCCTATCTTTGGAGCAGTTCTTC
abundance: few; d_gene: TRBD2; j_gene: TRBJ2-1; v_gene: TRBV5-1; CDR3aa: CASSLPPSGGSYNEQFF; CDR3nt: TGCGCCAGCAGCTTGCCCCCTAGCGGGGGGTCCTACAATGAGCAGTTCTTC
abundance: few; d_gene: .; j_gene: TRBJ2-2; v_gene: TRBV18; CDR3aa: CASSPLEAEMNTGELFF; CDR3nt: TGTGCCAGCTCACCACTCGAAGCGGAGATGAACACCGGGGAGCTGTTTTTT
abundance: few; d_gene: .; j_gene: TRBJ2-7; v_gene: TRBV3-1; CDR3aa: CASSQVSGTYDEQYF; CDR3nt: TGTGCCAGCAGCCAGGTCTCCGGGACCTACGACGAGCAGTACTTC
abundance: many; d_gene: .; j_gene: TRBJ1-3; v_gene: TRBV6-5; CDR3aa: CASSLGRGSGNTIYF; CDR3nt: TGTGCCAGCAGTTTAGGACGGGGCTCTGGAAACACCATATATTTT
abundance: .; d_gene: .; j_gene: TRBJ2-3; v_gene: TRBV20-1; CDR3aa: CSARGGAGDTQYF; CDR3nt: TGCAGTGCTAGGGGGGGCGCTGGAGATACGCAGTATTTT
abundance: .; d_gene: .; j_gene: TRBJ2-2; v_gene: TRBV6-5; CDR3aa: CASSIVGRPTDTGELFF; CDR3nt: TGTGCCAGCTCCATAGTCGGCAGACCGACGGACACCGGGGAGCTGTTTTTT
abundance: few; d_gene: .; j_gene: TRBJ1-1; v_gene: TRBV6-5; CDR3aa: CASSYSVGMNTEAFF; CDR3nt: TGTGCCAGCAGTTACTCGGTTGGAATGAACACTGAAGCTTTCTTT
abundance: few; d_gene: TRBD2; j_gene: TRBJ2-3; v_gene: TRBV7-8; CDR3aa: CASSRSEREDTDTQYF; CDR3nt: TGTGCCAGCAGCCGCTCGGAGCGGGAGGACACAGATACGCAGTATTTT
abundance: .; d_gene: .; j_gene: TRBJ2-7; v_gene: TRBV5-1; CDR3aa: CASSRNREPYEQYF; CDR3nt: TGCGCCAGCAGCAGAAACAGGGAACCCTACGAGCAGTACTTC
abundance: few; d_gene: TRBD2; j_gene: TRBJ2-7; v_gene: TRBV28; CDR3aa: CASSSLSGKANEQYF; CDR3nt: TGTGCCAGCAGTTCTTTAAGCGGGAAAGCCAACGAGCAGTACTTC
abundance: .; d_gene: TRBD1; j_gene: TRBJ2-7; v_gene: TRBV12-3/TRBV12-4; CDR3aa: CASSLDGTVAYEQYF; CDR3nt: TGTGCCAGCAGTTTGGACGGGACAGTCGCCTACGAGCAGTACTTC
abundance: few; d_gene: TRBD1; j_gene: TRBJ1-2; v_gene: TRBV5-4; CDR3aa: CASSLDRAVYGYTF; CDR3nt: TGTGCCAGCAGCCTGGACAGGGCGGTCTATGGCTACACCTTC
abundance: .; d_gene: TRBD2; j_gene: TRBJ2-3; v_gene: TRBV20-1; CDR3aa: CSAPPPSGARVTDTQYF; CDR3nt: TGCAGTGCTCCTCCGCCTAGCGGAGCCCGGGTCACAGATACGCAGTATTTT
abundance: many; d_gene: TRBD2; j_gene: TRBJ2-3; v_gene: TRBV6-4; CDR3aa: CASSDSSGGTDTQYF; CDR3nt: TGTGCCAGCAGTGACTCTAGCGGGGGCACAGATACGCAGTATTTT
abundance: .; d_gene: TRBD2; j_gene: TRBJ2-1; v_gene: TRBV11-2; CDR3aa: CASSLVPLALNEQFF; CDR3nt: TGTGCCAGCAGCTTAGTTCCACTAGCGCTCAATGAGCAGTTCTTC
abundance: .; d_gene: TRBD1; j_gene: TRBJ1-4; v_gene: TRBV4-1; CDR3aa: CASSQAKDRGEKLFF; CDR3nt: TGCGCCAGCAGCCAAGCGAAGGACAGGGGTGAAAAACTGTTTTTT
abundance: many; d_gene: TRBD2; j_gene: TRBJ2-7; v_gene: TRBV9; CDR3aa: CASSSGTSAYEQYF; CDR3nt: TGTGCCAGCAGCAGCGGGACTAGCGCCTACGAGCAGTACTTC
abundance: .; d_gene: .; j_gene: TRBJ1-5; v_gene: TRBV29-1; CDR3aa: CSVADDSNQPQHF; CDR3nt: TGCAGCGTGGCAGACGATAGCAATCAGCCCCAGCATTTT
abundance: many; d_gene: .; j_gene: TRBJ2-5; v_gene: TRBV3-1; CDR3aa: CASSQTGTPAKETQYF; CDR3nt: TGTGCCAGCAGCCAAACCGGGACACCGGCGAAAGAGACCCAGTACTTC
abundance: many; d_gene: .; j_gene: TRBJ2-1; v_gene: TRBV12-3/TRBV12-4; CDR3aa: CASSRNEQFF; CDR3nt: TGTGCCAGCAGCCGTAATGAGCAGTTCTTC
abundance: .; d_gene: .; j_gene: TRBJ1-3; v_gene: TRBV18; CDR3aa: CASSPWTSLGSGNTIYF; CDR3nt: TGTGCCAGCTCACCCTGGACCTCTCTGGGCTCTGGAAACACCATATATTTT
abundance: .; d_gene: TRBD1; j_gene: TRBJ2-7; v_gene: TRBV12-3/TRBV12-4; CDR3aa: CASRDRGRTYEQYF; CDR3nt: TGTGCCAGCAGAGACAGGGGGAGGACCTACGAGCAGTACTTC
abundance: .; d_gene: TRBD1; j_gene: TRBJ2-7; v_gene: TRBV15; CDR3aa: CATSPQGASYEQYF; CDR3nt: TGTGCCACCAGCCCGCAGGGGGCTTCCTACGAGCAGTACTTC
abundance: few; d_gene: .; j_gene: TRBJ2-3; v_gene: TRBV6-5; CDR3aa: CASRYKDWPSTDTQYF; CDR3nt: TGTGCCAGCAGGTACAAGGACTGGCCCAGCACAGATACGCAGTATTTT
abundance: .; d_gene: TRBD1; j_gene: TRBJ1-1; v_gene: TRBV2; CDR3aa: CASHRGYTEAFF; CDR3nt: TGTGCCAGCCACAGGGGTTACACTGAAGCTTTCTTT
abundance: .; d_gene: TRBD1; j_gene: TRBJ2-7; v_gene: TRBV25-1; CDR3aa: CASSPREDRTYEQYF; CDR3nt: TGTGCCAGCAGTCCACGAGAGGACAGGACCTACGAGCAGTACTTC
abundance: .; d_gene: .; j_gene: TRBJ2-3; v_gene: TRBV6-2/TRBV6-3; CDR3aa: CASSYSPTDTQYF; CDR3nt: TGTGCCAGCAGTTACTCTCCCACAGATACGCAGTATTTT
abundance: many; d_gene: TRBD2; j_gene: TRBJ2-3; v_gene: TRBV7-2; CDR3aa: CASSFGTINTDTQYF; CDR3nt: TGTGCCAGCAGCTTTGGGACTATCAACACAGATACGCAGTATTTT
abundance: many; d_gene: TRBD1; j_gene: TRBJ2-3; v_gene: TRBV19; CDR3aa: CASSPTGTGADTQYF; CDR3nt: TGTGCCAGTAGCCCAACCGGGACAGGGGCAGATACGCAGTATTTT
abundance: many; d_gene: .; j_gene: TRBJ2-1; v_gene: TRBV5-1; CDR3aa: CASSLAGASGWGGTYNNEQFF; CDR3nt: TGCGCCAGCAGCTTGGCTGGGGCTTCGGGGTGGGGCGGTACTTACAACAATGAGCAGTTCTTC
abundance: few; d_gene: TRBD2; j_gene: TRBJ2-7; v_gene: TRBV5-1; CDR3aa: CASRDPIWGGSTYEQYF; CDR3nt: TGCGCCAGCAGGGACCCAATCTGGGGGGGATCGACCTACGAGCAGTACTTC
abundance: .; d_gene: TRBD2; j_gene: TRBJ2-7; v_gene: TRBV7-9; CDR3aa: CASSHGLAGNYEQYF; CDR3nt: TGTGCCAGCAGTCATGGACTAGCGGGAAACTACGAGCAGTACTTC
abundance: few; d_gene: .; j_gene: TRBJ1-5; v_gene: TRBV7-6; CDR3aa: CASGTGGLQPQHF; CDR3nt: TGTGCCAGCGGGACGGGAGGGTTGCAGCCCCAGCATTTT
abundance: .; d_gene: .; j_gene: TRBJ2-6; v_gene: TRBV10-3; CDR3aa: CAIGANVLTF; CDR3nt: TGTGCCATCGGGGCCAACGTCCTGACTTTC
abundance: once; d_gene: TRBD2; j_gene: TRBJ2-7; v_gene: TRBV2; CDR3aa: CASSNLAGPVLYEQYF; CDR3nt: TGTGCCAGCAGTAACCTAGCGGGACCAGTATTGTACGAGCAGTACTTC
abundance: .; d_gene: TRBD1; j_gene: TRBJ1-2; v_gene: TRBV9; CDR3aa: CASSNDGQGPSGYTF; CDR3nt: TGTGCCAGCAGCAACGATGGACAGGGGCCGAGCGGCTACACCTTC
abundance: .; d_gene: .; j_gene: TRBJ1-3; v_gene: TRBV4-1; CDR3aa: CASSQAFRTTVGNTIYF; CDR3nt: TGCGCCAGCAGCCAAGCCTTCCGAACGACAGTTGGAAACACCATATATTTT
abundance: few; d_gene: TRBD2; j_gene: TRBJ2-2; v_gene: TRBV11-3; CDR3aa: CASSSLAGGMTGELFF; CDR3nt: TGTGCCAGCAGCTCTTTAGCGGGAGGCATGACCGGGGAGCTGTTTTTT